These 10 T cell receptor beta chains came from one sample sequenced in a study of regulatory T cells in long-lasting Graves disease. Arm-PCR with iRepertoire HTBI primers amplified the CDR3 regions for these TCR beta libraries. TCRdb re-called the multiplex PCR reads with MiXCR, one entry per CDR3 protein. Among 310,000 or so distinct CDR3 sequences listed, about 20% were seen once. Noted time point: persistent/refractory GD, antithyroid drugs over 5 years with positive TRAb. The TCR library was prepared using RNA isolated from PBMCs. The sequencing used peripheral blood mononuclear cells (PBMCs), collected when the disease was refractory, from a patient treated with antithyroid drugs. The source of these receptors is a female donor with Graves disease.

This clonotype was seen ten or more times. The rearrangement links TRBV30 to TRBJ1-5; D remains unclear. Trimming took 2 bases from V and 3 from J, leaving 5 bases between them. Per the germline V gene, CDR1 is GTSNPN and CDR2 is SVGIG (reference sequence). The CDR3 is 12 amino acids. The CDR3 protein is CAWSQYNQPQHF. The DNA for the CDR3 is TGTGCCTGGAGTCAGTACAATCAGCCCCAGCATTTT.

At least ten counts were recorded for this clonotype. The J gene is TRBJ1-1, the V gene TRBV6-1, with a tentative D call TRBD1 (6 bases). V was pared by 6 bases and J by 7 bases, with 15 bases between. The CDR3 loop spans 13 amino acids. Per germline, CDR1 MNHNS and CDR2 SASEGT. CDR3 sequence reads: CASRPWGGGEAFF. CDR3 coding DNA: TGTGCCAGCAGACCTTGGGGGGGCGGTGAAGCTTTCTTT.

This clonotype has only a few counts. Sequence at one end of the junction differs from germline and may be a read error. V and J are TRBV12-3 or TRBV12-4 and TRBJ2-5; the D gene is possibly TRBD1 (6 bases). The length of the CDR3 is 14 residues. The CDR3 DNA reads as TGTGCCAACAGTTTAACAGGGCTGCAAGAGACCCAGTACTTC. As protein: CANSLTGLQETQYF.

The V and J genes are TRBV7-9 and TRBJ2-7, with D hard to call. CDR3 length: 14 residues. The ends were cut back, 5 bases at V and 1 base at J, with 12 bases in the middle. Germline CDR1 SEHNR, CDR2 FQNEAQ (reference sequence). This CDR3 is CASSRGLTSYEQYF. CDR3 DNA: TGTGCCAGCAGCCGCGGCCTAACTTCCTACGAGCAGTACTTC. Combining the CDR3 with reference TRBV7-9 and TRBJ2-7 gives the whole variable domain DTGVSQNPRHKITKRGQNVTFRCDPISEHNRLYWYRQTLGQGPEFLTYFQNEAQLEKSRLLSDRFSAERPKGSFSTLEIQRTEQGDSAMYLCASSRGLTSYEQYFGPGTRLTVT.

The J gene is TRBJ2-7, the V gene TRBV6-1, with 7 bases matching TRBD1. V shed 5 bases and J 1 base; nucleotides not matched to a gene: 11. CDR1 is MNHNS, CDR2 SASEGT, per germline. The CDR3 has 16 amino acids. The CDR3 loop is CASSRIPGQNSYEQYF. For the CDR3, the DNA is TGTGCCAGCAGTAGAATACCGGGACAGAATTCCTACGAGCAGTACTTC.

This clonotype was observed many times. The chain carries TRBV7-2 and TRBJ1-2; D perhaps matches TRBD1 (5 bases). V lost 3 bases and J 8 bases, leaving 19 bases between the germline ends. Per germline, CDR1 SGHTA and CDR2 FQGNSA. The CDR3 has 15 amino acids. In nucleotides, the CDR3 is TGTGCCAGCAGCTTGAGCTCTGGACAAATCTCCGGCTACACCTTC. Protein product: CASSLSSGQISGYTF. Full variable domain (outside the CDR3, taken from reference TRBV7-2 and TRBJ1-2): GAGVSQSPSNKVTEKGKDVELRCDPISGHTALYWYRQSLGQGLEFLIYFQGNSAPDKSGLPSDRFSAERTGGSVSTLTIQRTQQEDSAVYLCASSLSSGQISGYTFGSGTRLTVV.

The table lists this clonotype with many counts. The rearrangement uses TRBV27 and TRBJ1-1; D perhaps matches TRBD1 (6 bases). V was trimmed by 8 bases and J by 5 bases, leaving 15 bases between them. Looked up from germline, CDR1 is MNHEY and CDR2 is SMNVEV (reference sequence). This CDR3 is built from 13 residues. CDR3 loop: CASVNRVGTEAFF. The CDR3 coding sequence is TGTGCCAGCGTTAACAGGGTCGGGACTGAAGCTTTCTTT.

This clonotype was counted ten times or more. The V call is TRBV28, the J call TRBJ1-2, with 8 bases aligning to TRBD1. Trimming removed 3 bases from V and 6 bases from J; junction bases left unmatched: 15. From germline, CDR1 is MDHEN and CDR2 SYDVKM. CDR3 size: 17 residues. This CDR3 reads CASSFRGRGLTGDGYTF. As DNA, the CDR3 is TGTGCCAGCAGTTTTAGGGGCAGGGGGCTGACTGGGGATGGCTACACCTTC.

This clonotype has a single count. The V call is TRBV3-1, the J call TRBJ1-2, with 9 positions matching TRBD1. The CDR3 length is 14 residues. Germline CDR1 and CDR2: LGHDT and YNNKEL (reference sequence). Trimming took 3 bases from V and 7 from J; bases not matched to a gene: 6. In DNA form, the CDR3 reads TGTGCCAGCAGCCAGATACAGGGGGCGAGTGGCTACACCTTC. This gives the protein CASSQIQGASGYTF.

This clonotype has at least ten counts. The rearrangement uses TRBV5-1 and TRBJ1-1, with D hard to call. The CDR3 totals 13 residues. V shed 5 bases and J shed 2 bases, with 10 bases lying between them. Germline V CDR1 and CDR2: SGHRS, YFSETQ. CDR3 DNA sequence: TGCGCCAGCAGTTCCCAAACAAACACTGAAGCTTTCTTT. Protein sequence: CASSSQTNTEAFF.